This record covers a single T cell receptor beta chain. Its antigen is not known. The data are from a study of T-cell reconstitution after alpha-beta-depleted transplantation in children. General observations from the study: When one year had passed after transplant, most T-cell counts and diversity came from newly produced T cells.

Unique molecular identifiers were built into the TCRbeta library. TCRdb recomputed calls from the PCR reads with MiXCR, one row per CDR3 protein. Here the sample spans about 980,000 distinct CDR3 sequences, about 29% being singletons. The CDR3 contains 15 residues. The J segment lost 5 bases and the V segment lost 6 bases, leaving 6 bases of the junction unmatched. The receptor comes from a boy in the first two years of life who had a stem cell transplant for SCID, so the T cells may come from the graft donor. Material: PBMCs, mostly from graft donor cells, obtained 360 days after TCRalphabeta/CD19-depleted stem cell transplant. The rearrangement uses TRBV12-3 or TRBV12-4 and TRBJ2-1, with 11 nucleotides matching TRBD2. The DNA for the CDR3 is TGTGCCAGCAGACACGGACTAGCGGGTCACAATGAGCAGTTCTTC. Residues: CASRHGLAGHNEQFF.